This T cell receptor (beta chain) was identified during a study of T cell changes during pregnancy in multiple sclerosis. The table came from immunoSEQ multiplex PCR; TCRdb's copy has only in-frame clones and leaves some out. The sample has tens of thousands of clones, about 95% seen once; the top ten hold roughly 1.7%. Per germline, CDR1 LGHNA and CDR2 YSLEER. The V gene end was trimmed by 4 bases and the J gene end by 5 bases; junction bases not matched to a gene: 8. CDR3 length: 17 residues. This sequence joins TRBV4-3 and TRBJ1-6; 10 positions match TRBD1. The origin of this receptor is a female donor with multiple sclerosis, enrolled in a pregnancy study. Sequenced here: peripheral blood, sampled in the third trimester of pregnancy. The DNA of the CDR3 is TGCGCCAGCAGCCCGAGACAGGGGGCGGGAAATAATTCACCCCTCCACTTT. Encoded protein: CASSPRQGAGNNSPLHF.